The T cell receptor beta chain described here comes from a study of blood T cells in healthy people across ages. Aged roughly 6 to 90, donors were systemically healthy Caucasians from Russia. Notes on the study in general: Older individuals had lower TCR beta diversity per million T cells (the decline was roughly linear).

CDR3 size: 14 residues. Per the germline V gene, CDR1 is WNHNN and CDR2 is SYGVQD (reference sequence). With 4 bases removed from V and 8 bases from J, the gap between germline ends came to 15 bases. This clonotype was found many times. The antigen remains unidentified. Together with a sample-barcoded 5' primer, a J-beta primer mix was included in a second PCR lasting roughly 6 to 12 cycles. TCRdb recomputed calls from the 5' RACE reads with MiXCR, one row per CDR3 protein. This sample carries 1.5 million to 2 million distinct CDR3 sequences, 25% to 30% of them seen once, and the ten largest clones take approximately 7.7%.

This rearrangement joins TRBV10-1 to TRBJ2-4; possible D gene TRBD2, 5 bases. This receptor was identified in a woman aged 25 to 39 in good health. Material: blood. CDR3 nucleotides: TGCGCCAGCAGTGCAGACCGCTCGGGGTACATTCAGTACTTC. It yields the protein CASSADRSGYIQYF.